The T cell receptor beta chain described here comes from a study of shared clonotypes between healthy human individuals. Study-wide results and limits: Rarefaction revealed incomplete sorted-subset sequencing despite large depth.

About this clone: Its antigen is still unknown.

TCRdb's table, derived via immunoSEQ multiplex PCR, lists solely in-frame clones and lacks some. The sample includes 2,500,000 or so clones, more than 80% seen only once; the top ten take more than 0.12%. Germline V gene data show CDR1 as SNHLY and CDR2 as FYNNEI. The CDR3 length is 18 residues. The V gene end was trimmed by 5 bases and the J gene end by 9 bases; junction bases not matched to a gene: 18. Material for sequencing was naive CD4+ T cells sorted from blood. Noted subset: CD45RA+ positively selected. The receptor was isolated from a man between 18 and 35 years old in good health. This sequence joins TRBV2 and TRBJ2-5; TRBD2 matches at 13 bases. Written as DNA, the CDR3 is TGTGCCAGCAGTCTCTCCAACCCACTAGCGGGGGGGGCCGGGGCCCAGTACTTC. Translation: CASSLSNPLAGGAGAQYF.